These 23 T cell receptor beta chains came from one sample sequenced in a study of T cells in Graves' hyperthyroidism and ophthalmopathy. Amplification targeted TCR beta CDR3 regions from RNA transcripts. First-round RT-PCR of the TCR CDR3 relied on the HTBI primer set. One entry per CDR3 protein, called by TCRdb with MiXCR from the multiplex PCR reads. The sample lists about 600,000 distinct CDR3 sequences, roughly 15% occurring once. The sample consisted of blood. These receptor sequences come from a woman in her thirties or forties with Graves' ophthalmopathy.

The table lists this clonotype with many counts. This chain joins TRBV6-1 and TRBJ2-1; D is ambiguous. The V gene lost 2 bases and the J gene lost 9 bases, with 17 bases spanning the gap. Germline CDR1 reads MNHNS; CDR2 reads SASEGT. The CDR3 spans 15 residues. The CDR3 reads CASSESPEPPSEQFF. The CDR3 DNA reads TGTGCCAGCAGTGAATCGCCCGAACCTCCTAGTGAGCAGTTCTTC.

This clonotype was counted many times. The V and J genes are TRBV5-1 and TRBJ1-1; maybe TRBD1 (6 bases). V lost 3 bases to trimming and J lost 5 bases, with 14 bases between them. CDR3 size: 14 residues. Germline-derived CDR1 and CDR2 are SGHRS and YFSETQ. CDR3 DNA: TGCGCCAGCAGCTCGAATACAGGGTTAACTGAAGCTTTCTTT. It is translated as CASSSNTGLTEAFF.

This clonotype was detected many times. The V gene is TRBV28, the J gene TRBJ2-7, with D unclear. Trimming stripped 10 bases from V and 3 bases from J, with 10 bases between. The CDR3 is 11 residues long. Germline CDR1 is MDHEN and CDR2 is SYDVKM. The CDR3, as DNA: TGTGCCATCTCTCGGTACTACGAGCAGTACTTC. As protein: CAISRYYEQYF. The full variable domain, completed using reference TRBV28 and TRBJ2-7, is DVKVTQSSRYLVKRTGEKVFLECVQDMDHENMFWYRQDPGLGLRLIYFSYDVKMKEKGDIPEGYSVSREKKERFSLILESASTNQTSMYLCAISRYYEQYFGPGTRLTVT.

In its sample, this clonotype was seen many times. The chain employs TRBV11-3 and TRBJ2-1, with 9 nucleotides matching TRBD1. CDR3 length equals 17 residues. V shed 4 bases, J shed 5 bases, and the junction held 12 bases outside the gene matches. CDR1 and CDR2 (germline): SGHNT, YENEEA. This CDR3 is CASSSYLTGGSDNEQFF. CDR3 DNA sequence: TGTGCCAGCAGCTCATACCTCACAGGGGGCAGTGACAATGAGCAGTTCTTC.

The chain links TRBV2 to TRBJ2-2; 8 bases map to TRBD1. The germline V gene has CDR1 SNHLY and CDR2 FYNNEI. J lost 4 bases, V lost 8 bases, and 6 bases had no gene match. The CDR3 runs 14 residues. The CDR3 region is CASQQTGVTGELFF. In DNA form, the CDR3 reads TGTGCCAGCCAGCAGACAGGGGTCACCGGGGAGCTGTTTTTT. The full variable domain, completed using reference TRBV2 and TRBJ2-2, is EPEVTQTPSHQVTQMGQEVILRCVPISNHLYFYWYRQILGQKVEFLVSFYNNEISEKSEIFDDQFSVERPDGSNFTLKIRSTKLEDSAMYFCASQQTGVTGELFFGEGSRLTVL.

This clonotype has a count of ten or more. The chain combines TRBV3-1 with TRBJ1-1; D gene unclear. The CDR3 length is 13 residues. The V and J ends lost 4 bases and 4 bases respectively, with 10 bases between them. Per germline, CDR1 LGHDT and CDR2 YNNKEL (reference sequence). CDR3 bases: TGTGCCAGCAGCCGGGTGAGAGGCACTGAAGCTTTCTTT. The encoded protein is CASSRVRGTEAFF.

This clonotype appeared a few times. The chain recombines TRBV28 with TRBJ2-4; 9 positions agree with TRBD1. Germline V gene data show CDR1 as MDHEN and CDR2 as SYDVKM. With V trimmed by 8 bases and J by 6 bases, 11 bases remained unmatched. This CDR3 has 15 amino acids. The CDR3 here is CASAIMGTGRNIQYF. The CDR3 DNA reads TGTGCCAGCGCGATAATGGGGACAGGGAGAAACATTCAGTACTTC.

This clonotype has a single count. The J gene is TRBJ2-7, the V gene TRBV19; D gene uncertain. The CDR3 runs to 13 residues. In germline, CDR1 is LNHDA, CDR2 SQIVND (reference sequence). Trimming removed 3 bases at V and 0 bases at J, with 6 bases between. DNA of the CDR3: TGTGCCAGTAGTATCAAGAGCTCCTACGAGCAGTACTTC. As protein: CASSIKSSYEQYF.

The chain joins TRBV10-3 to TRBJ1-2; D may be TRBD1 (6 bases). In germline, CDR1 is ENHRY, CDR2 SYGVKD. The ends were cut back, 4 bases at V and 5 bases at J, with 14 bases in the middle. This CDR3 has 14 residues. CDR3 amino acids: CAISVRGAEYGYTF. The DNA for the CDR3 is TGTGCCATCAGTGTTCGGGGGGCCGAGTATGGCTACACCTTC.

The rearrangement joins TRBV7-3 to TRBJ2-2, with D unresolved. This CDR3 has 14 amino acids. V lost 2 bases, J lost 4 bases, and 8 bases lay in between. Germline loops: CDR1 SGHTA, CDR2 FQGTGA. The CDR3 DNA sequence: TGTGCCAGCAGCTTACTCTCTACCACCGGGGAGCTGTTTTTT. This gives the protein CASSLLSTTGELFF.

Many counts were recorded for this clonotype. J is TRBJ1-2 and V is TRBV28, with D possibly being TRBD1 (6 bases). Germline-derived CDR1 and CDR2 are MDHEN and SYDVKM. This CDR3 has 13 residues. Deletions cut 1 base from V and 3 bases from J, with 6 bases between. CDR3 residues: CASSLSGDYGYTF. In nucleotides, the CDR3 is TGTGCCAGCAGTTTATCAGGGGACTATGGCTACACCTTC.

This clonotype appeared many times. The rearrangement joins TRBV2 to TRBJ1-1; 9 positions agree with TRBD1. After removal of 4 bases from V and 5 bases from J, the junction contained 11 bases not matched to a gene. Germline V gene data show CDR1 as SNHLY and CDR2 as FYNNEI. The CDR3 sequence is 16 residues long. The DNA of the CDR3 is TGTGCCAGCAGTGGCGAGAGGACAGGGGTCGAGACTGAAGCTTTCTTT. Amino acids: CASSGERTGVETEAFF.

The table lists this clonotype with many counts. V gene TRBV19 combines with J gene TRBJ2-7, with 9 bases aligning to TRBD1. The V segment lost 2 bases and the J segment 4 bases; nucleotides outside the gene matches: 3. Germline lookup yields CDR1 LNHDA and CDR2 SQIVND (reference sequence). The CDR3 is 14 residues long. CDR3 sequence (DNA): TGTGCCAGTAGTATATTGGGACAGGGATACGAGCAGTACTTC. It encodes CASSILGQGYEQYF.

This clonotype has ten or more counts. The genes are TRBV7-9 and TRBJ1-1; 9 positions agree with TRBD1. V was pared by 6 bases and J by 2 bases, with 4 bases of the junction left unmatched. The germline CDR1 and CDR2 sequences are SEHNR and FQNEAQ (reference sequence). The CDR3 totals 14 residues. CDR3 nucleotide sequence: TGTGCCAGCAGAAATACAGGGGGCAACACTGAAGCTTTCTTT. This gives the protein CASRNTGGNTEAFF.

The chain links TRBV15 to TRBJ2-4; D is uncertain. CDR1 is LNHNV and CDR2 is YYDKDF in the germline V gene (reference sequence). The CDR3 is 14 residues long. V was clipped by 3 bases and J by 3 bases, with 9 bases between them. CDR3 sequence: CATSRPSGKNIQYF. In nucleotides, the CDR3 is TGTGCCACCAGCAGGCCCTCCGGCAAAAACATTCAGTACTTC. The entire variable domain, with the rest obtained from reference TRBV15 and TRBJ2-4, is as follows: DAMVIQNPRYQVTQFGKPVTLSCSQTLNHNVMYWYQQKSSQAPKLLFHYYDKDFNNEADTPDNFQSRRPNTSFCFLDIRSPGLGDTAMYLCATSRPSGKNIQYFGAGTRLSVL.

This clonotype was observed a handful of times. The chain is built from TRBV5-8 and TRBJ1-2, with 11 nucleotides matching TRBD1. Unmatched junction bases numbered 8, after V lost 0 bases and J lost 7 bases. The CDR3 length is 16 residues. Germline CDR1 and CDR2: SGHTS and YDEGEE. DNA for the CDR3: TGTGCCAGCAGCTTGGGAGGAGTGGACAGGGGGCTTGGCTACACCTTC. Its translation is CASSLGGVDRGLGYTF.

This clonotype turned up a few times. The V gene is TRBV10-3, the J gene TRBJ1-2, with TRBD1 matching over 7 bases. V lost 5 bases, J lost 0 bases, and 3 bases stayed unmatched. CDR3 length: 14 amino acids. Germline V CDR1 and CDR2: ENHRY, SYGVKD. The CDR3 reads CAISSGTANYGYTF. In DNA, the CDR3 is TGTGCCATCAGTAGCGGGACAGCTAACTATGGCTACACCTTC.

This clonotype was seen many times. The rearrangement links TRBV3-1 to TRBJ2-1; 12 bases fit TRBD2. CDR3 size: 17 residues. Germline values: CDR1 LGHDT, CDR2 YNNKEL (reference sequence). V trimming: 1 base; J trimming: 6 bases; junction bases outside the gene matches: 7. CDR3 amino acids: CASSQALRTSGANEQFF. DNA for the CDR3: TGTGCCAGCAGCCAAGCCCTTCGGACTAGCGGGGCCAATGAGCAGTTCTTC.

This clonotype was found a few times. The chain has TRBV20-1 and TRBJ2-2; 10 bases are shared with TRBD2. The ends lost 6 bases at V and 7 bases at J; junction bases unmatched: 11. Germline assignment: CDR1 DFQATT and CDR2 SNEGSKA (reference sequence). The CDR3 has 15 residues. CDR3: CSAFLAGAGGGELFF. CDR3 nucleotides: TGCAGTGCGTTTCTAGCGGGAGCGGGCGGCGGGGAGCTGTTTTTT.

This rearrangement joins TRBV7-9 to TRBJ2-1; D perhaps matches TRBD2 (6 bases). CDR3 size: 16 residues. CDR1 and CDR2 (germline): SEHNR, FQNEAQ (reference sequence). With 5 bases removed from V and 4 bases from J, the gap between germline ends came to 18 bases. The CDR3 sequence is CASSQNRESIYNEQFF. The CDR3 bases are TGTGCCAGCAGCCAGAACCGGGAGTCTATATACAATGAGCAGTTCTTC.

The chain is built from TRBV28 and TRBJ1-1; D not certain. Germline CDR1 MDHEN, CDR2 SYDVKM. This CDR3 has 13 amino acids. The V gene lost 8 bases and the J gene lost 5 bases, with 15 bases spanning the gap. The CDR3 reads CASFRPDSTEAFF. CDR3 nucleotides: TGTGCCAGCTTCCGTCCGGATAGTACTGAAGCTTTCTTT.

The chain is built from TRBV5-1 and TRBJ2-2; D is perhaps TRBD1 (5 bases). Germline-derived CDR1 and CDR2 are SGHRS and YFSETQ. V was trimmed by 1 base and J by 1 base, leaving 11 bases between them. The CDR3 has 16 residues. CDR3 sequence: CASSLKTGLNTGELFF. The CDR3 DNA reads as TGCGCCAGCAGCTTGAAAACAGGCTTGAACACCGGGGAGCTGTTTTTT. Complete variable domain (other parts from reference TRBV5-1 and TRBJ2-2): KAGVTQTPRYLIKTRGQQVTLSCSPISGHRSVSWYQQTPGQGLQFLFEYFSETQRNKGNFPGRFSGRQFSNSRSEMNVSTLELGDSALYLCASSLKTGLNTGELFFGEGSRLTVL.

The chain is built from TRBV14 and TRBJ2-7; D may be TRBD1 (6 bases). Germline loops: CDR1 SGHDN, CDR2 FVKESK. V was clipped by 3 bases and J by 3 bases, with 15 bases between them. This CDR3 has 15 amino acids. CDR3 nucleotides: TGTGCCAGCAGCCATAGGTTGACAGGTGGCTACGAGCAGTACTTC. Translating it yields CASSHRLTGGYEQYF.